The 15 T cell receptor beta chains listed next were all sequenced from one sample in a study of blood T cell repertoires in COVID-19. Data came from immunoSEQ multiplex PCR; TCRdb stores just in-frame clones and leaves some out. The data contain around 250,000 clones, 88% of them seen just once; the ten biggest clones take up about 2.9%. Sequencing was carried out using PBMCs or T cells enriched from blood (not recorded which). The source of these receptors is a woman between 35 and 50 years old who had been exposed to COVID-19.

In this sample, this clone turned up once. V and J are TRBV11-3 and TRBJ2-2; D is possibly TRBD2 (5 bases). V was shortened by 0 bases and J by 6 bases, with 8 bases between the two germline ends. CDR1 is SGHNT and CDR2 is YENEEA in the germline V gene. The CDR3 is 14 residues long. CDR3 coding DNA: TGTGCCAGCAGCTTAGACGGACTCGCCGGGGAGCTGTTTTTT. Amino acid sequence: CASSLDGLAGELFF.

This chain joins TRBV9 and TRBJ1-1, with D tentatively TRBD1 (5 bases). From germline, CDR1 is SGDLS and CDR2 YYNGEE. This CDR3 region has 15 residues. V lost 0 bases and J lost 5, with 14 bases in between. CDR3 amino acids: CASSVVAGVGTEAFF. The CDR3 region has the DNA TGTGCCAGCAGCGTAGTTGCGGGGGTTGGAACTGAAGCTTTCTTT.

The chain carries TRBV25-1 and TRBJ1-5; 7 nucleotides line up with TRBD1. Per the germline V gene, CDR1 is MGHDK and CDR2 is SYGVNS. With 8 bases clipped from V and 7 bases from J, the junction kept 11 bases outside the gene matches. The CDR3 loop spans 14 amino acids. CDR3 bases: TGTGCCAGCTCGCAACAGGGGTCTGACCAGCCCCAGCATTTT. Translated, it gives CASSQQGSDQPQHF.

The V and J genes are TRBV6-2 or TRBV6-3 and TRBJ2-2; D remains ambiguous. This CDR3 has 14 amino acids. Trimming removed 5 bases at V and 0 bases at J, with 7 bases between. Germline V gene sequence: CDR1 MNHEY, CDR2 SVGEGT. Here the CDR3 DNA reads TGTGCCAGCAGTGTACAAGCGAACACCGGGGAGCTGTTTTTT. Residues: CASSVQANTGELFF.

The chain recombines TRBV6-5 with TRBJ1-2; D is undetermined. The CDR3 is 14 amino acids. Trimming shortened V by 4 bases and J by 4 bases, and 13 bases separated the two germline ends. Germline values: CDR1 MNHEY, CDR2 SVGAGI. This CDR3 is CASSSEGNLYGYTF. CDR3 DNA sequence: TGTGCCAGCAGTTCAGAGGGAAACCTCTATGGCTACACCTTC.

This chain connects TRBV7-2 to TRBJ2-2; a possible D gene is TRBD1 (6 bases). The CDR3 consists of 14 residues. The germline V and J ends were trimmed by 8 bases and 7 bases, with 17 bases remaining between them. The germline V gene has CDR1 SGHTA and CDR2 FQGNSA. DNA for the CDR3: TGTGCCAGCGGATCCCGGACAGAGAACGGGGAGCTGTTTTTT. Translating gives CASGSRTENGELFF.

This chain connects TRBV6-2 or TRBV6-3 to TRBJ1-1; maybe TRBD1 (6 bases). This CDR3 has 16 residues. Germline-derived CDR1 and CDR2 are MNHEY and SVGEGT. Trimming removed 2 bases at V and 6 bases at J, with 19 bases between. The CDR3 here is CASSYPFVGAPPEAFF. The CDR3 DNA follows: TGTGCCAGCAGTTACCCCTTTGTGGGGGCGCCCCCTGAAGCTTTCTTT.

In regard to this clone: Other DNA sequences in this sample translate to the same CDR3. The CDR3 nucleotides read TGCGCCAGCAGCCCTGGGACAGTTGCAACTAATGAAAAACTGTTTTTT. This encodes CASSPGTVATNEKLFF. The genes are TRBV5-1 and TRBJ1-4; 7 bases fit TRBD1. Trimming cost V 4 bases and J 0 bases; bases outside gene matches: 6. The CDR3 covers 16 residues. Looked up from germline, CDR1 is SGHRS and CDR2 is YFSETQ.

CDR3 residues: CAWSNRGGPSYEQYF. CDR3 nucleotide sequence: TGTGCCTGGTCGAATCGGGGGGGCCCTTCCTACGAGCAGTACTTC. This sequence joins TRBV30 and TRBJ2-7, with 8 nucleotides matching TRBD2. Per germline, CDR1 GTSNPN and CDR2 SVGIG (reference sequence). The CDR3 loop spans 15 amino acids. V gave up 5 bases and J gave up 1 base; unmatched junction bases: 10.

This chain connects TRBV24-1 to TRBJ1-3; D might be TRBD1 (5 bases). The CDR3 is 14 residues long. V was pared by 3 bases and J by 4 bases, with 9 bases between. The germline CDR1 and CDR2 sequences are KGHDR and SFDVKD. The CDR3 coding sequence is TGTGCCACCAGTGATAGGGGCTCGGGAAACACCATATATTTT. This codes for CATSDRGSGNTIYF.

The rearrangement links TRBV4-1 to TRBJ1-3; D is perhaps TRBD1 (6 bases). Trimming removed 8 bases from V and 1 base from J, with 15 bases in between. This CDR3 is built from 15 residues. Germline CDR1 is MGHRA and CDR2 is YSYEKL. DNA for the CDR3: TGCGCCAGCGGCGCGACAGGCCTATCTGGAAACACCATATATTTT. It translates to CASGATGLSGNTIYF.

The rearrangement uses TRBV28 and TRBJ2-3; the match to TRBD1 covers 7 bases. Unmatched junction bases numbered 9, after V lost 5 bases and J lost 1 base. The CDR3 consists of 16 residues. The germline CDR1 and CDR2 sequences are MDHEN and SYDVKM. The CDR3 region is CASSVRQGIGTDTQYF. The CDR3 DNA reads TGTGCCAGCAGTGTACGACAGGGAATTGGCACAGATACGCAGTATTTT. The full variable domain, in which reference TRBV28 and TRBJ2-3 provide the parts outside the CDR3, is DVKVTQSSRYLVKRTGEKVFLECVQDMDHENMFWYRQDPGLGLRLIYFSYDVKMKEKGDIPEGYSVSREKKERFSLILESASTNQTSMYLCASSVRQGIGTDTQYFGPGTRLTVL.

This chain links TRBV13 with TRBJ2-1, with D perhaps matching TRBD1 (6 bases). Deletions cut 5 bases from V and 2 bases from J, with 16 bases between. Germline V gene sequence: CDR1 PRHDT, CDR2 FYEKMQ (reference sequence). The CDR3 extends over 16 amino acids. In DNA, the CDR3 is TGTGCCAGCAGCCCAAGAGGGCAGGGGACCTACAATGAGCAGTTCTTC. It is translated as CASSPRGQGTYNEQFF.

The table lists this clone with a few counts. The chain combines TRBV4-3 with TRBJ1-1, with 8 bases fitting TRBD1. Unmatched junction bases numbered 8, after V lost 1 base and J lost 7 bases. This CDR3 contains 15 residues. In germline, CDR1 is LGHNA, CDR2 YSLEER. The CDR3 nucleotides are TGCGCCAGCAGCCAAGGGACAGGGAGGAACCTTGAAGCTTTCTTT. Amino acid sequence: CASSQGTGRNLEAFF.

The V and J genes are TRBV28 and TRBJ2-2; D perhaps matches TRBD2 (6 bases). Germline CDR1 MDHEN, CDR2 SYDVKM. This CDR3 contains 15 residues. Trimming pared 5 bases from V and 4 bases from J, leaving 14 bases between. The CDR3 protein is CASSRPAGTTGELFF. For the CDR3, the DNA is TGTGCCAGCAGTCGACCGGCGGGGACCACCGGGGAGCTGTTTTTT.